These T cell receptor beta chains were read from a single sample in a study of T cell clones after liver transplantation. Sequencing used immunoSEQ multiplex PCR; TCRdb keeps in-frame clones, though not all of them. This repertoire shows roughly 67,000 clones, over 90% found once; its top ten account for 0.98%. This material consisted of CD4+ T cells from blood, taken nearly 26 months after liver transplant. The source is a human patient who received a liver transplant. Some of the T cells may derive from the graft donor. Both conserved end residues are part of each CDR3. The D gene is left open where the match is weak. The size of a clone is reported for some rows only, either as once, few or many, or as a class for expanded clones.

NA TRBJ2-7 TRBV19 TRBD2 CASSVGTSGRSEQYF TGTGCCAGTAGTGTTGGTACTAGCGGGAGAAGCGAGCAGTACTTC
NA TRBJ1-5 TRBV7-8 NA CASSPGPDSNQPQHF TGTGCCAGCAGCCCCGGACCGGATAGCAATCAGCCCCAGCATTTT
NA TRBJ1-1 TRBV10-2 NA CASSDLGVNTEAFF TGCGCCAGCAGTGACCTGGGGGTGAACACTGAAGCTTTCTTT
once TRBJ2-3 TRBV11-3 NA CASSHGTDTQYF TGTGCCAGCAGTCATGGAACAGATACGCAGTATTTT
NA TRBJ2-1 TRBV28 NA CASSLEGDEQFF TGTGCCAGCAGTCTGGAGGGGGATGAGCAGTTCTTC
NA TRBJ2-2 TRBV27 NA CASSLADRANTGELFF TGTGCCAGCTCCCTAGCGGACAGGGCGAACACCGGGGAGCTGTTTTTT
NA TRBJ1-1 TRBV6-4 TRBD1 CASKRLPGQGGQLNTEAFF TGTGCCAGCAAACGACTTCCGGGACAGGGGGGGCAATTGAACACTGAAGCTTTCTTT
NA TRBJ1-2 TRBV2 TRBD1 CASIENRGYGYTF TGTGCCAGCATTGAAAACAGGGGCTATGGCTACACCTTC
NA TRBJ2-2 TRBV7-9 NA CASTTIAFRELFF TGTGCCAGCACCACAATCGCGTTTAGGGAGCTGTTTTTT
NA TRBJ2-5 TRBV18 TRBD1 CASGRDRGSETQYF TGTGCCAGCGGACGGGACAGGGGATCAGAGACCCAGTACTTC
NA TRBJ2-1 TRBV7-9 TRBD2 CATYLAGYRNEQFF TGTGCCACTTATCTAGCGGGATATAGGAATGAGCAGTTCTTC
NA TRBJ1-2 TRBV9 TRBD1 CASSPRQGAHYGGYTF TGTGCCAGCAGCCCCCGGCAGGGGGCACACTATGGGGGCTACACCTTC
NA TRBJ1-1 TRBV30 TRBD1 CAWGAGGMNTEAFF TGTGCCTGGGGGGCAGGGGGGATGAACACTGAAGCTTTCTTT
NA TRBJ2-5 TRBV5-4 NA CASSRVTAPTETQYF TGTGCCAGCAGCCGCGTAACGGCCCCCACAGAAACCCAGTACTTC
NA TRBJ2-2 TRBV5-4 NA CASSRSQAGELFF TGTGCCAGCAGCCGGTCGCAAGCCGGGGAGCTGTTTTTT
few TRBJ2-1 TRBV7-3 NA CASSLGPGNEQFF TGTGCCAGCAGCCTCGGACCAGGAAATGAGCAGTTCTTC
NA TRBJ1-4 TRBV11-2 TRBD1 CASSTQGGANEKLFF TGTGCCAGCAGCACGCAGGGGGGGGCTAATGAAAAACTGTTTTTT
NA TRBJ1-1 TRBV2 NA CASSFGLNTEAFF TGTGCCAGCAGTTTCGGATTGAACACTGAAGCTTTCTTT
NA TRBJ1-1 TRBV5-6 NA CASSPTGNTEAFF TGTGCCAGCAGCCCGACTGGAAACACTGAAGCTTTCTTT
NA TRBJ1-1 TRBV14 TRBD1 CASSRAGGVWDTEAFF TGTGCCAGCAGCCGGGCAGGGGGCGTTTGGGACACTGAAGCTTTCTTT
NA TRBJ2-7 TRBV27 NA CASSLSGGGSRTASYEQYF TGTGCCAGCAGTTTATCTGGGGGCGGTTCCCGGACGGCCTCCTACGAGCAGTACTTC
NA TRBJ2-2 TRBV19 TRBD1 CASSRTGPGELFF TGTGCCAGTAGTAGGACAGGGCCCGGGGAGCTGTTTTTT
NA TRBJ2-3 TRBV5-4 TRBD2 CASSLGGLARGSDTQYF TGTGCCAGCAGCTTGGGTGGACTAGCGAGGGGATCAGATACGCAGTATTTT
NA TRBJ1-2 TRBV15 NA CATSRDRGDGYTF TGTGCCACCAGCAGAGACAGGGGAGATGGCTACACCTTC
NA TRBJ1-4 TRBV18 NA CASSPDRTTNEKLFF TGTGCCAGCTCACCGGACAGAACAACTAATGAAAAACTGTTTTTT
NA TRBJ1-2 TRBV28 NA CASSLRELSYGYTF TGTGCCAGCAGTTTGCGGGAGCTAAGCTATGGCTACACCTTC
NA TRBJ2-1 TRBV7-3 NA CASRAKGHNEQFF TGTGCCAGCAGAGCAAAGGGCCACAATGAGCAGTTCTTC
NA TRBJ2-1 TRBV7-2 NA CASSVEVSSYNEQFF TGTGCCAGCAGCGTGGAGGTAAGCTCCTACAATGAGCAGTTCTTC
NA TRBJ2-2 TRBV5-1 NA CASSLDGGVGGELFF TGCGCCAGCAGCTTGGACGGGGGCGTGGGCGGGGAGCTGTTTTTT
NA TRBJ1-1 TRBV5-1 NA CASMKGGNTEAFF TGCGCCAGCATGAAAGGGGGGAACACTGAAGCTTTCTTT
NA TRBJ2-1 TRBV2 NA CASNGLDGVEQFF TGTGCCAGCAACGGCCTTGACGGAGTGGAGCAGTTCTTC
NA TRBJ1-2 TRBV18 TRBD1 CASSPFTTGDGYTF TGTGCCAGCTCACCATTTACAACAGGGGATGGCTACACCTTC
NA TRBJ1-2 TRBV7-2 NA CASSPPDSYGYTF TGTGCCAGCAGCCCCCCGGACAGCTATGGCTACACCTTC
NA TRBJ2-3 TRBV5-1 TRBD1 CASSWGQGHGDTQYF TGCGCCAGCAGCTGGGGACAGGGTCATGGGGATACGCAGTATTTT
NA TRBJ2-2 TRBV5-1 NA CASSSTRAGDGELFF TGCGCCAGCAGCTCAACCCGGGCCGGGGACGGGGAGCTGTTTTTT
once TRBJ2-5 TRBV18 TRBD2 CASSPPVLAGGEWETQYF TGTGCCAGCTCACCACCGGTATTAGCGGGAGGAGAGTGGGAGACCCAGTACTTC
NA TRBJ1-4 TRBV9 TRBD1 CASSVAAGGNEKLFF TGTGCCAGCAGCGTAGCGGCAGGGGGCAATGAAAAACTGTTTTTT
NA TRBJ2-5 TRBV11-3 TRBD2 CASSLGTSGTEETQYF TGTGCCAGCAGCTTGGGGACTAGCGGAACCGAAGAGACCCAGTACTTC
NA TRBJ1-4 TRBV6-5 TRBD1 CASSYGQGGSNEKLFF TGTGCCAGCAGTTACGGTCAGGGGGGCTCTAATGAAAAACTGTTTTTT
NA TRBJ2-7 TRBV5-1 TRBD1 CASSTGQVEPYEQYF TGCGCCAGCAGCACCGGACAGGTCGAACCCTACGAGCAGTACTTC
NA TRBJ1-4 TRBV7-2 NA CASSLVLSEKLFF TGTGCCAGCAGCTTAGTTCTCAGCGAAAAACTGTTTTTT
once TRBJ2-2 TRBV4-3 TRBD2 CASSQEAGLAGNTGELFF TGCGCCAGCAGCCAAGAAGCGGGACTAGCGGGAAACACCGGGGAGCTGTTTTTT
NA TRBJ2-7 TRBV2 NA CASRGLGRLTYEQYF TGTGCCAGCAGGGGGTTGGGACGACTTACCTACGAGCAGTACTTC
NA TRBJ1-4 TRBV9 NA CASSAKQGGDEKLFF TGTGCCAGCAGCGCAAAACAGGGAGGGGATGAAAAACTGTTTTTT
NA TRBJ2-3 TRBV18 TRBD1 CASAKGQGAKDTQYF TGTGCCAGTGCCAAGGGACAGGGGGCAAAGGATACGCAGTATTTT
NA TRBJ2-3 TRBV25-1 NA CASSDLLGDLMDTQYF TGTGCCAGCAGTGACCTACTAGGCGACCTGATGGATACGCAGTATTTT